Listed below are T cell receptor beta chains from one sample, sequenced in a study of blood T cells in healthy people across ages. TCRdb analysed the 5' RACE reads with MiXCR anew, one entry per CDR3 protein. The table includes over 1.5 million distinct CDR3 sequences, approximately 50% detected once. Sequences were obtained from blood. The receptors here all came from a middle-aged woman in good health. The CDR3 runs from the conserved cysteine through the conserved F or W. The D gene is left open where the match is weak. Clone size is not always given. Where it is, it says once, few, many or a class for expanded clones.

CDR3 | DNA | D | J | V | size
CASSQAPGLAGEETQYF | TGTGCCAGCAGCCAGGCCCCCGGACTAGCGGGGGAAGAGACCCAGTACTTC | TRBD2 | TRBJ2-5 | TRBV3-1 | NA
CASSVYEGNYNEQFF | TGTGCCAGCTCAGTTTATGAGGGGAACTACAATGAGCAGTTCTTC | NA | TRBJ2-1 | TRBV18 | NA
CSARGTVYEQYF | TGCAGTGCTAGGGGGACAGTCTACGAGCAGTACTTC | TRBD1 | TRBJ2-7 | TRBV20-1 | NA
CASSPTLGGYTF | TGTGCCAGCAGTCCAACACTTGGCGGCTACACCTTC | NA | TRBJ1-2 | TRBV12-3/TRBV12-4 | few
CASSLDRGANSYEQYF | TGTGCCAGCAGCTTAGATCGGGGAGCCAACTCCTACGAGCAGTACTTC | NA | TRBJ2-7 | TRBV7-9 | NA
CSARDLRGGVNQPQHF | TGCAGTGCTAGAGATCTCAGGGGGGGAGTCAATCAGCCCCAGCATTTT | TRBD1 | TRBJ1-5 | TRBV20-1 | NA
CSASKWRGAEHEQFF | TGCAGTGCAAGCAAGTGGCGGGGGGCTGAACATGAGCAGTTCTTC | TRBD2 | TRBJ2-1 | TRBV20-1 | NA
CAISVGPAGAGELFF | TGTGCCATATCAGTTGGTCCGGCGGGGGCCGGGGAGCTGTTTTTT | TRBD2 | TRBJ2-2 | TRBV10-3 | NA
CSADRGGQPQHF | TGCAGTGCTGACAGGGGTGGTCAGCCCCAGCATTTT | TRBD1 | TRBJ1-5 | TRBV20-1 | NA
CASSQDLAGLNYGYTF | TGCGCCAGCAGCCAAGATCTCGCGGGGCTCAACTATGGCTACACCTTC | NA | TRBJ1-2 | TRBV4-1 | NA
CASSQERVGQGPRHEQYF | TGTGCCAGCAGCCAAGAAAGAGTGGGACAGGGCCCTCGGCACGAGCAGTACTTC | TRBD1 | TRBJ2-7 | TRBV4-2 | NA
CASSPKLAKNIQYF | TGTGCCAGCAGCCCCAAATTAGCCAAAAACATTCAGTACTTC | NA | TRBJ2-4 | TRBV7-2 | many
CASSHRTGLLLQETQYF | TGTGCCAGCAGCCACAGAACAGGGCTATTACTCCAAGAGACCCAGTACTTC | NA | TRBJ2-5 | TRBV11-2 | few
CASSYSAASGNTIYF | TGTGCCAGCAGTTACTCGGCAGCCTCTGGAAACACCATATATTTT | NA | TRBJ1-3 | TRBV6-2/TRBV6-3 | once
CASSLTLGAWDNIQYF | TGTGCCAGCAGCTTAACTTTGGGGGCCTGGGACAACATTCAGTACTTC | NA | TRBJ2-4 | TRBV7-9 | few
CAGSRAERETYNEQYF | TGTGCCGGCAGCCGAGCCGAGCGGGAGACTTACAATGAGCAGTACTTC | TRBD2 | TRBJ2-7 | TRBV7-9 | NA
CSAPKPPDTQYF | TGCAGTGCTCCTAAACCCCCAGATACGCAGTATTTT | NA | TRBJ2-3 | TRBV20-1 | few
CASSSRQGSKNGYTF | TGTGCCAGCAGCAGTCGACAGGGTAGTAAAAACGGCTACACCTTC | TRBD1 | TRBJ1-2 | TRBV7-6 | few
CASNSPLSGGTDTQYF | TGTGCCAGCAATAGCCCTCTAAGCGGGGGAACAGATACGCAGTATTTT | TRBD2 | TRBJ2-3 | TRBV6-2/TRBV6-3 | NA
CASSLEGKGNYGYTF | TGTGCCAGCAGCTTGGAGGGAAAGGGTAACTATGGCTACACCTTC | NA | TRBJ1-2 | TRBV5-5 | NA
CASSQAAGSVYTQYF | TGTGCCAGCAGCCAAGCGGCAGGGAGCGTGTATACGCAGTATTTT | NA | TRBJ2-3 | TRBV3-1 | NA
CSHRGGGAVDEQFF | TGTTCCCACCGTGGCGGGGGGGCCGTCGATGAGCAGTTCTTC | TRBD2 | TRBJ2-1 | TRBV6-6 | few
CAISEGPSYEQYF | TGTGCCATCAGTGAGGGTCCCTCCTACGAGCAGTACTTC | NA | TRBJ2-7 | TRBV10-3 | NA
CASSLTSTIETQYF | TGTGCCAGCAGTCTGACTAGCACTATAGAGACCCAGTACTTC | TRBD2 | TRBJ2-5 | TRBV2 | NA
CATADGAFTGIETQYF | TGTGCTACGGCCGACGGTGCCTTCACCGGTATCGAGACCCAGTACTTC | NA | TRBJ2-5 | TRBV7-2 | NA
CATELTGSSYEQYF | TGTGCCACCGAACTAACAGGGTCCTCCTACGAGCAGTACTTC | NA | TRBJ2-7 | TRBV28 | NA
CASSQNGLSTDTQYF | TGTGCCAGCAGTCAAAACGGCCTCAGCACAGATACGCAGTATTTT | NA | TRBJ2-3 | TRBV28 | NA
CASSLSGTAEFF | TGTGCCAGCAGCCTTTCCGGGACAGCGGAGTTCTTC | TRBD1 | TRBJ2-1 | TRBV7-9 | NA
CASSARQSSYEQYF | TGTGCCAGCAGCGCAAGACAGAGCTCCTACGAGCAGTACTTC | NA | TRBJ2-7 | TRBV7-2 | NA